The entry below gives a single T cell receptor beta chain sequence along with its context. The target of this receptor is not known. Nothing much larger sits one base from this clone, and base qualities are not available. The collaborating institutions used their own protocols to collect whole blood in K2EDTA tubes. Collaborator samples were shipped for TCRbeta analysis as frozen whole blood, isolated PBMCs, or DNA extracted from either sample type. CDR3 length: 18 amino acids, cysteine to phenylalanine. Only the CDR3 DNA stays, 54 bases, in frame from base 1. For CDR1 and CDR2, the germline V gene lists SGHTA and FQGTGA. V trim: 5 bases; J trim: 1 base; unmatched bases: 14. The immunoSEQ Assay, a bias-controlled multiplex PCR, was used to amplify TCRbeta CDR3 regions from genomic DNA. As for the authors' bioinformatics: The number of nucleated cells in each sample was estimated by amplification of reference gene primers within the assay. To quantify the absolute abundance of each unique TCRbeta CDR3 rearrangement, sequence reads were collapsed and filtered. For each sample, productive Simpson clonality was calculated by taking the square root of Simpson's diversity index across productive rearrangements. The table comes from immuneACCESS by way of TCRdb, which keeps in-frame sequences with V and J called. Part of the clones is missing from these tables; in studies checked, under half for an unresolved V gene and the rest for unknown reasons. From that table come the V and J calls and clone size; the DNA was used to work out D and trimming. This sample comprises approximately 37,000 clones, about 90% of them detected only once. Approximately 9.5% of the sample goes to the ten largest clones.

These data are taken from a study of blood T cell repertoires in COVID-19 (TCRdb year 2020). At the level of the whole study: Collaborator samples came from the United States, Italy and Spain and covered acute and convalescent phases of COVID-19. The samples were drawn from the first 160 participants of the ongoing ImmuneRACE study and from 950 to 1,500 subjects provided by 6 global collaborators. A de-identified subject ID, COVID-19 status, age in years and sex were almost always included in the sample metadata. Where available, HLA class I and class II types were obtained from metadata supplied by the sample provider rather than from assay-based typing. The material from the prospective study consisted of cDNA or gDNA derived from T cells, B-cell-depleted T cells, or PBMCs. A freely available public database, intended as a resource for researchers studying the immune response to SARS-CoV-2, is where the repertoires were released. The dataset comprised deeply sampled blood TCRbeta repertoires from subjects exposed to, actively infected with, or recovered from COVID-19. Broader findings and caveats from the paper: How much clinical and demographic metadata was included differed by source and by participant, and the metadata was provided uncurated.

The sample consisted of peripheral blood. The clonotype was recovered from a human donor in a cohort sampled during active COVID-19. The chain was built from TRBV7-3 and TRBJ2-3; the central 8 bases match TRBD1. The CDR3 has the sequence CASSPRRRQGAGTDTQYF. The nucleotides are TGTGCCAGCAGCCCCCGGAGAAGGCAGGGGGCAGGCACAGATACGCAGTATTTT.